This record looks at one TCR beta chain sequence and its context. Its antigen is not identified. This entry belongs to a study of CD8 T cells in ankylosing spondylitis. Study results and caveats: Made up of about eight highly homologous variants, a TCR beta motif appeared characteristic of ankylosing spondylitis blood.

The CDR3 runs to 14 residues. The V end was cut by 3 bases, the J end by 0 bases, with 10 bases between. From germline, CDR1 is SGHRS and CDR2 YFSETQ. TCRdb reprocessed the 5' RACE reads via MiXCR and lists one record per CDR3 protein. The sample records more than 650,000 distinct CDR3 sequences, about 11% being singletons. This sequence was found in a male donor with ankylosing spondylitis. The chain uses TRBV5-1 and TRBJ2-7; D is ambiguous. Input material: blood, either unsorted or a sorted T cell fraction (not recorded which). Here the CDR3 DNA reads TGCGCCAGCAGCTCTAAACCCCGCTCCTACGAGCAGTACTTC. Protein product: CASSSKPRSYEQYF.